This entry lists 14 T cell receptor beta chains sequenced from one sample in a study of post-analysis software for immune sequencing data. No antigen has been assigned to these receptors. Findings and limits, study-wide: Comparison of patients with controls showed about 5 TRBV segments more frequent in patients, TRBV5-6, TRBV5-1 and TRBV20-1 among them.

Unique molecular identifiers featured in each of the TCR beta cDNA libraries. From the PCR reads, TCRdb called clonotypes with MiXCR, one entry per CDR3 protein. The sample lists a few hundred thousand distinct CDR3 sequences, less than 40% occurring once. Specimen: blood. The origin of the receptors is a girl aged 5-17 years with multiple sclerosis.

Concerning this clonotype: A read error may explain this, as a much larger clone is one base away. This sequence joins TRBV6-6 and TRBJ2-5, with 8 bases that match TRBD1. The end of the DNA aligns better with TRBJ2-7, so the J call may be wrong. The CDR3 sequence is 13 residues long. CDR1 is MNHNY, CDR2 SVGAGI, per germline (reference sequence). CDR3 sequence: CASTQTGDHEQYF. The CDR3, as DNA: TGTGCCAGCACCCAGACAGGGGACCACGAGCAGTACTTC.

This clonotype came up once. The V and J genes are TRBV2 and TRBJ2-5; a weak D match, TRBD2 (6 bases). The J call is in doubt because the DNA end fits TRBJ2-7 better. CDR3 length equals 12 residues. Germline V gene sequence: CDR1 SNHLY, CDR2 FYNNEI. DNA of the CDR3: TGTGCCAGCAGGGGACTCCCGGACGAGCAGTACTTC. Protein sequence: CASRGLPDEQYF.

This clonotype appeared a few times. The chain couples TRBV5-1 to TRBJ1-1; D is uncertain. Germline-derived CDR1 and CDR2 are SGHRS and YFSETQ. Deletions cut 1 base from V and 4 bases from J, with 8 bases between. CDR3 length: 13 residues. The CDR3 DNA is TGCGCCAGCAGCTTGAGGGAGGCCACTGAAGCTTTCTTT. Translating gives CASSLREATEAFF.

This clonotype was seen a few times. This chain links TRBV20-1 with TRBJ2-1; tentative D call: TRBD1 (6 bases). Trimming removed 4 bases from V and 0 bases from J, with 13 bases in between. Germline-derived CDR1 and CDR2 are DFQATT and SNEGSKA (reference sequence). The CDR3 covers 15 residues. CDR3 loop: CSANTGPSSYNEQFF. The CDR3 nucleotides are TGCAGTGCTAACACAGGGCCGAGCTCCTACAATGAGCAGTTCTTC.

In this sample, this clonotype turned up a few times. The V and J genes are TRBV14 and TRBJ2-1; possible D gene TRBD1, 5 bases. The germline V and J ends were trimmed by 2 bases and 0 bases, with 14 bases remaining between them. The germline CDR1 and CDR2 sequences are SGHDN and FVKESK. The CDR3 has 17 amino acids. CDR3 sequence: CASSQSAREYSYNEQFF. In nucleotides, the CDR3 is TGTGCCAGCAGCCAATCTGCCAGGGAATACTCCTACAATGAGCAGTTCTTC.

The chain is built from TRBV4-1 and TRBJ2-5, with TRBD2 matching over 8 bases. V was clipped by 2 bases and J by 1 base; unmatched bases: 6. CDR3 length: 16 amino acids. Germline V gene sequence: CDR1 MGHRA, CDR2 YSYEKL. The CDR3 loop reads CASSQIQAGAQETQYF. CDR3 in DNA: TGCGCCAGCAGCCAAATTCAAGCGGGGGCCCAAGAGACCCAGTACTTC.

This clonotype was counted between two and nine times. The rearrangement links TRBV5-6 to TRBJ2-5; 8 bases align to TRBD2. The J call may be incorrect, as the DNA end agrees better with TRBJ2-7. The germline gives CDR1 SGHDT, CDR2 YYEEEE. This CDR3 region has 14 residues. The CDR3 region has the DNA TGTGCCAGCAGCCCCTCGGTAGCGGGGAGCGAGCAGTACTTC. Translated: CASSPSVAGSEQYF.

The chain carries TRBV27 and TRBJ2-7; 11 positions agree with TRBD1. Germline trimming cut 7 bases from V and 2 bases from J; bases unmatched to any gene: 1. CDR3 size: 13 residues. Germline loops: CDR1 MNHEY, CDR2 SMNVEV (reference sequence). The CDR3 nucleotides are TGTGCCAGCATGGGACAGGGGGCCTACGAGCAGTACTTC. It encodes CASMGQGAYEQYF.

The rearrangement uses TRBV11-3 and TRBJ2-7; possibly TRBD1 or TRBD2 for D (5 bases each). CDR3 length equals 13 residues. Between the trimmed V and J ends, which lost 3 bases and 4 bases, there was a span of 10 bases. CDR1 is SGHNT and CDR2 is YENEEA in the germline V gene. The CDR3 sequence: CASSFSWGYEQYF. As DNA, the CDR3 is TGTGCCAGCAGCTTTAGTTGGGGGTACGAGCAGTACTTC.

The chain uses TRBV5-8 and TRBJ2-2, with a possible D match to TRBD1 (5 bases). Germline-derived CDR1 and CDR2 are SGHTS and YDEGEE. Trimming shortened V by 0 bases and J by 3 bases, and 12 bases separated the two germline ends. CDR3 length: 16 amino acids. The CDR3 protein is CASSLGLTVDTGELFF. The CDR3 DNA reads TGTGCCAGCAGCTTGGGTTTGACAGTGGACACCGGGGAGCTGTTTTTT.

The CDR3 here is CSVSGQGGSNQPQHF. The CDR3 DNA reads TGCAGCGTTTCTGGACAGGGTGGAAGCAATCAGCCCCAGCATTTT. The V gene is TRBV29-1, the J gene TRBJ1-5; 8 bases agree with TRBD1. V lost 5 bases to trimming and J lost 1 base; unmatched junction nucleotides: 7. The germline V gene has CDR1 SQVTM and CDR2 ANQGSEA. The CDR3 consists of 15 residues.

CDR3 loop: CASSFRVGEQYF. CDR3 coding DNA: TGTGCCAGCAGTTTTAGAGTGGGGGAGCAGTACTTC. This chain joins TRBV12-3 or TRBV12-4 and TRBJ2-7; D is uncertain. CDR3 length: 12 residues. V lost 3 bases to trimming and J lost 7 bases, with 10 bases between them.

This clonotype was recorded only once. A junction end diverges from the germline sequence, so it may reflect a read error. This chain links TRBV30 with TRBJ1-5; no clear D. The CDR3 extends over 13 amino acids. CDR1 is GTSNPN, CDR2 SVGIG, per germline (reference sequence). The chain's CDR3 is CACSGDGNQPQHF. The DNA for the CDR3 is TGTGCCTGTAGTGGGGATGGCAATCAGCCCCAGCATTTT.

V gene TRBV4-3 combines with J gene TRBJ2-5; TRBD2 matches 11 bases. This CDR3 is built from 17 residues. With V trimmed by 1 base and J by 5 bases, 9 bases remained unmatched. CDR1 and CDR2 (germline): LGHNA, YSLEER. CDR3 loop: CASSQGRSGGAGETQYF. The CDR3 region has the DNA TGCGCCAGCAGCCAAGGTCGTAGCGGGGGGGCGGGGGAGACCCAGTACTTC.